These 18 T cell receptor beta chains came from one sample sequenced in a study of tumor-infiltrating lymphocytes in primary liver carcinoma. Researchers drew blood RNA from unsorted whole blood and extracted germline DNA as well. Synthesis of TCR beta cDNA was carried out from 500 ng total RNA with a constant-region primer. Three nested multiplex PCR rounds, a slightly modified ARM-PCR, produced the libraries for TCR beta. TRBV1-TRBV30 forward primers paired with a C-beta reverse primer were used in the first two PCR rounds, which ran roughly 9 cycles each. TCRdb recomputed calls from the multiplex PCR reads with MiXCR, one row per CDR3 protein. The sample consists of 330,000 or so distinct CDR3 sequences, less than 75% of them appearing once. Material: peripheral blood. These TCRs come from a man aged 35 to 55 with primary liver carcinoma and hepatitis B virus infection.

This clonotype was observed a few times. A read error may produce the germline difference seen at one junction end. The rearrangement uses TRBV11-1 and TRBJ2-7, with D perhaps given as TRBD1 or TRBD2 (6 bases each). The CDR3 is made up of 14 amino acids. Germline V gives CDR1 SGHAT, CDR2 FQDESV (reference sequence). This CDR3 reads CAGSPWGDTYEQYF. CDR3 nucleotide sequence: TGTGCCGGCAGCCCGTGGGGGGACACCTACGAGCAGTACTTC.

This clonotype has a handful of counts. The CDR3 loop is CASSSGQGANQPQHF. CDR3 nucleotides: TGTGCCAGCAGCTCTGGACAGGGAGCCAATCAGCCCCAGCATTTT. The chain couples TRBV5-6 to TRBJ1-5; TRBD1 agrees at 8 bases. CDR1 is SGHDT and CDR2 is YYEEEE in the germline V gene. This CDR3 is built from 15 residues. V lost 3 bases and J lost 3; bases outside the gene matches: 5.

Comment on this clonotype: At one end the junction does not follow the germline gene, possibly because of a read error. The V and J genes are TRBV11-2 and TRBJ1-1; D perhaps matches TRBD1 (5 bases). Germline V gene data show CDR1 as SGHAT and CDR2 as FQNNGV. There are 13 residues in the CDR3. As DNA, the CDR3 is TGTACCAGCAGCTTATCTCGGACAATGGAAGCTTTCTTT. Translated: CTSSLSRTMEAFF.

This sequence joins TRBV5-6 and TRBJ2-3, with D hard to call. Deletions cut 0 bases from V and 5 bases from J, with 10 bases between. Germline values: CDR1 SGHDT, CDR2 YYEEEE. This CDR3 is 14 amino acids long. The CDR3 region is CASSLVCLVDTQYF. In nucleotides, the CDR3 is TGTGCCAGCAGCTTGGTGTGCCTAGTAGATACGCAGTATTTT.

CDR3: CASSEARTVNRNQPQHF. The CDR3 DNA follows: TGCGCCAGCAGTGAGGCCAGGACAGTCAATAGAAATCAGCCCCAGCATTTT. This sequence joins TRBV10-2 and TRBJ1-5, with D possibly TRBD1 on 6 matching bases. Trimming left V 2 bases short and J 4 bases short, with 18 bases between. CDR1 and CDR2 (germline): WSHSY, SAAADI. CDR3 length: 17 amino acids.

This clonotype was seen many times. The rearrangement links TRBV5-5 to TRBJ2-5, with 7 bases fitting TRBD1. The CDR3 covers 12 residues. Trimming removed 8 bases from V and 5 bases from J; junction bases left unmatched: 6. CDR1 is SGHKS, CDR2 YYEKEE, per germline (reference sequence). In DNA form, the CDR3 reads TGTGCCAGTGAGGGGGCCTTGGAGACCCAGTACTTC. It codes for CASEGALETQYF.

Comment on this clonotype: This may be a read error: a much more frequent sequence differs by one nucleotide. The CDR3, as DNA: TGTGCCAGCAGCCTTAGGCCGGAAACCTACGAGCAGTACTTC. Amino acid sequence: CASSLRPETYEQYF. The genes are TRBV12-3 or TRBV12-4 and TRBJ2-7; D remains ambiguous. The V and J ends lost 6 bases and 2 bases respectively, with 14 bases between them. The CDR3 is made up of 14 amino acids.

With regard to this clonotype: Mismatch with germline at one junction end may stem from a read error. The CDR3 is CANSQDGIGSDTEAFF. Written as DNA, the CDR3 is TGCGCCAACAGCCAAGATGGGATAGGGTCGGACACTGAAGCTTTCTTT. V and J are TRBV4-1 and TRBJ1-1; D not certain. The CDR3 is 16 residues long. Germline V CDR1 and CDR2: MGHRA, YSYEKL.

Regarding this clonotype: A read error may account for a junction end that differs from germline. This rearrangement joins TRBV11-1 to TRBJ2-1; 12 bases are a match to TRBD2. Germline V gene lookup returns CDR1 SGHAT and CDR2 FQDESV (reference sequence). The CDR3 sequence is 16 residues long. The CDR3 here is CAGSLGLAGGANKQFF. The CDR3 nucleotides read TGTGCCGGCAGCTTAGGCCTAGCGGGAGGGGCCAATAAGCAGTTCTTC. Variable domain in full (rest from reference TRBV11-1 and TRBJ2-1): EAEVAQSPRYKITEKSQAVAFWCDPISGHATLYWYRQILGQGPELLVQFQDESVVDDSQLPKDRFSAERLKGVDSTLKIQPAELGDSAMYLCAGSLGLAGGANKQFFGPGTRLTVL.

This clonotype was observed a few times. The rearrangement links TRBV13 to TRBJ2-5, with 9 positions matching TRBD1. V was clipped by 5 bases and J by 4 bases; unmatched bases: 5. Germline V gives CDR1 PRHDT, CDR2 FYEKMQ (reference sequence). The CDR3 covers 14 residues. CDR3: CASSPDRGRETQYF. The CDR3 DNA is TGTGCCAGCAGCCCGGACAGGGGAAGAGAGACCCAGTACTTC.

In regard to this clonotype: An end of the junction differs from the germline gene, which may be a read error. The chain combines TRBV6-6 with TRBJ2-7; D might be TRBD2 (6 bases). The germline CDR1 and CDR2 sequences are MNHNY and SVGAGI (reference sequence). CDR3 length: 13 residues. In nucleotides, the CDR3 is TGTGCCGGCAGTTTCGGGGGTCGATACGAGCAGTACTTC. This encodes CAGSFGGRYEQYF.

This clonotype was seen at least ten times. The gene calls are TRBV6-2 or TRBV6-3 and TRBJ2-1; 9 positions match TRBD2. The junction had 22 bases not matched to a gene; V was cut back by 6 bases and J by 7 bases. The length of the CDR3 is 19 residues. Germline lookup yields CDR1 MNHEY and CDR2 SVGEGT. This chain's CDR3 is CASSPDGGRASLLPNEQFF. Written as DNA, the CDR3 is TGTGCCAGCAGCCCCGATGGCGGGAGGGCCTCGCTTCTGCCAAATGAGCAGTTCTTC.

With respect to this clonotype: A junction end diverges from the germline sequence, so it may reflect a read error. V and J are TRBV11-2 and TRBJ2-7; tentatively, D is TRBD1 (5 bases). Germline assignment: CDR1 SGHAT and CDR2 FQNNGV. The CDR3 extends over 14 amino acids. The CDR3 nucleotides read TGTGCTAGCACCTTACGAAGCAGGGTCTACGAGCAGTACTTC. Translating gives CASTLRSRVYEQYF.

This clonotype was seen a single time. Mismatch with germline at one junction end may stem from a read error. The chain employs TRBV6-1 and TRBJ2-7; TRBD1 aligns across 11 bases. The CDR3 totals 16 residues. Germline-derived CDR1 and CDR2 are MNHNS and SASEGT. CDR3 bases: TGTGACAGCAGTGAAGCGGGACAGGGGGGCCTCTACGAGCTGTACTTC. As protein: CDSSEAGQGGLYELYF.

CDR3 DNA sequence: TGTGCCAGCAGCCCGGGAATAGTGAACACCGGGGAGCTGTTTTTT. Its translation is CASSPGIVNTGELFF. The chain uses TRBV5-4 and TRBJ2-2; D possibly corresponds to TRBD2 (5 bases). Germline assignment: CDR1 SGHNT and CDR2 YYREEE (reference sequence). The V end lost 4 bases, the J end lost 1 base, and 11 bases lay between the germline ends. The CDR3 length is 15 residues.

With regard to this clonotype: The junction and the germline gene differ at one end; a read error may be behind it. The rearrangement joins TRBV14 to TRBJ2-4, with no clear D. Germline V CDR1 and CDR2: SGHDN, FVKESK. The CDR3 has 15 residues. The CDR3 sequence: CASIQVGGAKNIQYF. The CDR3 coding sequence is TGTGCCAGCATCCAAGTCGGCGGCGCCAAAAACATTCAGTACTTC.

Of note for this clonotype: One end of the junction varies from germline; a read error may be responsible. The chain employs TRBV6-5 and TRBJ2-5; 7 bases are shared with TRBD2. The CDR3 extends over 15 amino acids. CDR1 MNHEY and CDR2 SVGAGI come from the germline V gene. The chain's CDR3 is CASSEWGGGRETQYF. In DNA form, the CDR3 reads TGTGCAAGCAGTGAATGGGGCGGGGGTCGAGAGACCCAGTACTTC.

The genes are TRBV6-6 and TRBJ2-1, with 7 bases lining up with TRBD2. The germline gives CDR1 MNHNY, CDR2 SVGAGI (reference sequence). The CDR3 loop spans 15 amino acids. V gave up 0 bases and J gave up 12 bases; unmatched junction bases: 11. The CDR3 DNA follows: TGTGCCAGCAGTTACTCGACGCTAGCGGAAGAAGGGCAGTTCTTC. Its translation is CASSYSTLAEEGQFF.